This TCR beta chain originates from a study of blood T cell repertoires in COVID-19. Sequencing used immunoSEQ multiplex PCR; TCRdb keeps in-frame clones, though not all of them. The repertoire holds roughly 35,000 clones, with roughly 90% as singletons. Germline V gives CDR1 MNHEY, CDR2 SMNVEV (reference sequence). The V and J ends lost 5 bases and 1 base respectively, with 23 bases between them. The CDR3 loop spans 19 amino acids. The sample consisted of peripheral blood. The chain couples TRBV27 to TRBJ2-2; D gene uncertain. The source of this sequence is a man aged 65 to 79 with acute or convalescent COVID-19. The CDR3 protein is CASSPNPTRRWRNTGELFF. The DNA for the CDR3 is TGTGCCAGCAGTCCCAACCCAACACGACGGTGGAGGAACACCGGGGAGCTGTTTTTT.